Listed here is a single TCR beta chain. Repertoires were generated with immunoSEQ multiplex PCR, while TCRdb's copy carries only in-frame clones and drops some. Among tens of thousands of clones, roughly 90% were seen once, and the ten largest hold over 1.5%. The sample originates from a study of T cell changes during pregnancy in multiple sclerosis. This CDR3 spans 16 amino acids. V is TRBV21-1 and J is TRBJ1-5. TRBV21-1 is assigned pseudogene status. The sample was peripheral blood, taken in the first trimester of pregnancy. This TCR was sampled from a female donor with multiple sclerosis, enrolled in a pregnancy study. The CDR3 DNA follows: TGTGCCAGCAGCAAAGAGAATCGGGAAAGCAATCAGCCCCAGCATTTT. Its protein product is CASSKENRESNQPQHF.